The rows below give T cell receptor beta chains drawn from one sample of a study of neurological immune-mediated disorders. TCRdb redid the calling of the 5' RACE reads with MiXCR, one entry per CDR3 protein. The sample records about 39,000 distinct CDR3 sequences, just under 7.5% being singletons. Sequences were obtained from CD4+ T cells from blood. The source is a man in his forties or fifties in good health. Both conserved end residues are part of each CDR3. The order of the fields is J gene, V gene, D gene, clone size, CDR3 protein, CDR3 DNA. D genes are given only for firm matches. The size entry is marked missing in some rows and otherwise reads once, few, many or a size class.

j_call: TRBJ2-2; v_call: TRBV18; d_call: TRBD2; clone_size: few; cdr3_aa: CASSLVSLAGNTGELFF; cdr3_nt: TGTGCCAGCTCACTGGTCTCACTAGCGGGGAACACCGGGGAGCTGTTTTTT
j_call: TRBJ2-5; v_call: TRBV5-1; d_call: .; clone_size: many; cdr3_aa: CASSPVTGNSGKTQYF; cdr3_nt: TGCGCCAGCAGCCCAGTGACCGGAAACTCCGGGAAGACCCAGTACTTC
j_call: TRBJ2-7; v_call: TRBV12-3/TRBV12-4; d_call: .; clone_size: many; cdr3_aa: CASSDGQYEQYF; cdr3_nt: TGTGCCAGCAGTGATGGACAGTACGAGCAGTACTTC
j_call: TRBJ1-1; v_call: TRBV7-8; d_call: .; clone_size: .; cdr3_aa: CAISLATGITEAFF; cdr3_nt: TGTGCCATTAGCTTAGCAACAGGGATTACTGAAGCTTTCTTT
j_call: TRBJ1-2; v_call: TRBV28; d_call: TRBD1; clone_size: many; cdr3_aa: CAGSSPGQGAVGYTF; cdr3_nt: TGTGCCGGCAGTTCTCCGGGACAGGGGGCGGTGGGCTACACCTTC
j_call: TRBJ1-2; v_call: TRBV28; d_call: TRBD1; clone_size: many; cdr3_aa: CASRTIGGTGVYYGYTF; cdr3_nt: TGTGCCAGCAGAACCATAGGGGGGACAGGGGTATACTATGGCTACACCTTC
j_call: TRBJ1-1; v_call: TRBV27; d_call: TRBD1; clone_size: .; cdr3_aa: CASSTTGVTEAFF; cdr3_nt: TGTGCCAGCAGTACAACAGGGGTCACTGAAGCTTTCTTT
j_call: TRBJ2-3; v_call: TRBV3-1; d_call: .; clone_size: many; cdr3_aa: CASSLAGTLPTDTQYF; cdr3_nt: TGTGCCAGCAGCCTTGCAGGGACCTTACCCACAGATACGCAGTATTTT
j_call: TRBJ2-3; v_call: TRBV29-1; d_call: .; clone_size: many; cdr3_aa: CSVEGGRDTQYF; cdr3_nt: TGCAGCGTTGAAGGGGGGAGAGATACGCAGTATTTT
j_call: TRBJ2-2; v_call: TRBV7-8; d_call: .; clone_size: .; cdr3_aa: CASSFGQFIAGELFF; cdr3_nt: TGTGCCAGCAGCTTCGGACAGTTCATCGCCGGGGAGCTGTTTTTT
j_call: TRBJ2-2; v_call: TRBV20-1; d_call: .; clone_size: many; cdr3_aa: CSARPSDTGELFF; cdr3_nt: TGCAGTGCTAGACCCTCGGACACCGGGGAGCTGTTTTTT
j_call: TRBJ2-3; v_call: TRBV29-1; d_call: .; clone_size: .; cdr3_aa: CSVEDFGEPDTQYF; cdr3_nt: TGCAGCGTTGAAGATTTCGGTGAGCCAGATACGCAGTATTTT
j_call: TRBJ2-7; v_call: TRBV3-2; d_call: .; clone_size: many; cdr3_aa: CASSLEKRESLQYF; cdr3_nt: TGTGCCAGCAGCCTTGAAAAGCGGGAGAGCCTGCAGTACTTC
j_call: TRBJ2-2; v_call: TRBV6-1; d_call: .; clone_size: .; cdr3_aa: CATGPTEAGELFF; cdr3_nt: TGTGCCACCGGGCCCACGGAGGCCGGGGAGCTGTTTTTT
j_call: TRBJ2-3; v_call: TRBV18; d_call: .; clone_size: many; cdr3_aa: CASSPRGPGVSTDTQYF; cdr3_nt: TGTGCCAGCTCCCCGAGAGGCCCGGGAGTTAGCACAGATACGCAGTATTTT
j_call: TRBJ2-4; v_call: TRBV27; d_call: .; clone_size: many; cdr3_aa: CASSWSIGVAKNIQYF; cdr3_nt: TGTGCCAGCAGTTGGTCGATAGGGGTAGCCAAAAACATTCAGTACTTC
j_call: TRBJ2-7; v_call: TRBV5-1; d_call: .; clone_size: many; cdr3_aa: CASSLRRSYEQYF; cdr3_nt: TGCGCCAGCAGCTTAAGACGGTCCTACGAGCAGTACTTC
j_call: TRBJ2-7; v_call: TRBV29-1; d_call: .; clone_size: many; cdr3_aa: CSVGELRGEQYF; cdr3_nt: TGCAGCGTAGGGGAACTCCGCGGCGAGCAGTACTTC
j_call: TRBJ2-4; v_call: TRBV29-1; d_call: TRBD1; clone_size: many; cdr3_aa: CSVGQGGGNIQYF; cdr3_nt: TGCAGCGTGGGACAGGGGGGGGGAAACATTCAGTACTTC
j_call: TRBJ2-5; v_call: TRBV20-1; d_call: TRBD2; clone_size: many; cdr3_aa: CSARDPLAGKETQYF; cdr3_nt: TGCAGTGCTAGAGATCCGCTAGCGGGTAAAGAGACCCAGTACTTC
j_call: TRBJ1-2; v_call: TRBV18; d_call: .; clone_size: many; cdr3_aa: CASSPRQSEGGSGYTF; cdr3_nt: TGTGCCAGCTCACCACGACAGAGCGAGGGGGGATCGGGCTACACCTTC
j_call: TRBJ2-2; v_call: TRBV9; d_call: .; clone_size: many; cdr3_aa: CASTPHDVGIGELFF; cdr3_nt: TGTGCCAGCACCCCCCACGATGTAGGGATCGGGGAGCTGTTTTTT
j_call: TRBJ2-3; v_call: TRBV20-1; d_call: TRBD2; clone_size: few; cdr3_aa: CSAATWTSGRVNTQYF; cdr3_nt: TGCAGTGCTGCCACCTGGACTAGCGGGAGGGTGAATACGCAGTATTTT
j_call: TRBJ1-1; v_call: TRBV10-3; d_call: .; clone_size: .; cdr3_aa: CAIRVATEAFF; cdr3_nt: TGTGCCATCAGGGTCGCCACTGAAGCTTTCTTT
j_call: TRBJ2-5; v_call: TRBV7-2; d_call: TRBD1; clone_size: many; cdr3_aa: CASSLPSGTGVETQYF; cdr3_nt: TGTGCCAGCAGCCTCCCTTCCGGGACAGGGGTGGAGACCCAGTACTTC
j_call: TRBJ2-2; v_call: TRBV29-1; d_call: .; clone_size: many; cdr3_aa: CSVGVASNTGELFF; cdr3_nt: TGCAGCGTGGGGGTTGCATCGAACACCGGGGAGCTGTTTTTT
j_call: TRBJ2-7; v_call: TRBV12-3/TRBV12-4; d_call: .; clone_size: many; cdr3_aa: CASSLTTGGSHF; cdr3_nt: TGTGCCAGCAGTTTAACCACAGGTGGGAGTCACTTC
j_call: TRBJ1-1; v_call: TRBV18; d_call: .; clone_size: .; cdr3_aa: CASSPMQGSTEAFF; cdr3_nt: TGTGCCAGCTCACCCATGCAGGGTAGCACTGAAGCTTTCTTT
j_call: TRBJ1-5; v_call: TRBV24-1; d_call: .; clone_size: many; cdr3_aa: CATGGPDSNQPQHF; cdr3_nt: TGTGCCACCGGCGGGCCCGATAGCAATCAGCCCCAGCATTTT
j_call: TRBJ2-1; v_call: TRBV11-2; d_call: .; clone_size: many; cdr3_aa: CASSRFRHSYNEQFF; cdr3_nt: TGTGCCAGCTCCCGATTTAGACACTCCTACAATGAGCAGTTCTTC
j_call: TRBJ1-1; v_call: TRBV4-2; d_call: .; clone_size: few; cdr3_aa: CASRDFGSEAFF; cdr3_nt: TGTGCCAGCAGGGATTTCGGAAGTGAAGCTTTCTTT
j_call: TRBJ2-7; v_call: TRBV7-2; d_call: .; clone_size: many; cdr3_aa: CASSSNVGDTYEQYF; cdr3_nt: TGTGCCAGCAGCTCCAACGTGGGGGATACCTACGAGCAGTACTTC
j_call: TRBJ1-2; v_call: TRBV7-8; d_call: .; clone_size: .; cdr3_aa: CASSIRRNYGYTF; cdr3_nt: TGTGCCAGCAGTATTCGCCGGAACTATGGCTACACCTTC
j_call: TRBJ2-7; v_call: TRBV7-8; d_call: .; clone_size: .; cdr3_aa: CASSFGESYEQYF; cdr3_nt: TGTGCCAGCAGCTTTGGAGAGAGCTACGAGCAGTACTTC
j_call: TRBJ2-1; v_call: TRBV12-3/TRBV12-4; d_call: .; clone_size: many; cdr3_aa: CATTQGYNEQFF; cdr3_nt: TGTGCCACCACCCAAGGCTACAATGAGCAGTTCTTC
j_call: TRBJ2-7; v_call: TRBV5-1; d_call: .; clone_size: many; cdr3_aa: CASSAARVLFGYEQYF; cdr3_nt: TGCGCCAGCAGCGCGGCCCGTGTCCTATTTGGCTACGAGCAGTACTTC
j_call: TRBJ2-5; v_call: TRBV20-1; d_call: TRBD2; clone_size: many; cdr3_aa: CSARFLAGGRETQYF; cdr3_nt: TGCAGTGCTAGATTCCTAGCGGGGGGCCGGGAGACCCAGTACTTC
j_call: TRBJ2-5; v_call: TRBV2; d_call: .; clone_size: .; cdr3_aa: CASTHRQQETQYF; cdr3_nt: TGTGCCAGCACCCACAGACAGCAAGAGACCCAGTACTTC
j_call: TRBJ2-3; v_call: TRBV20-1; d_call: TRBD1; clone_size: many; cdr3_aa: CSASGQGPSSTDTQYF; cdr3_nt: TGCAGTGCTAGCGGACAGGGACCCTCTAGCACAGATACGCAGTATTTT
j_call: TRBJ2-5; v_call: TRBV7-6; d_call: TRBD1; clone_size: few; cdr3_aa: CASSDPLRDREETQYF; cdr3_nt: TGTGCCAGCAGCGATCCACTAAGGGACAGGGAAGAGACCCAGTACTTC
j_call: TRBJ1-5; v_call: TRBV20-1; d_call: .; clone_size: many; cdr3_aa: CSARWGRDQPQHF; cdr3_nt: TGCAGTGCTAGGTGGGGCAGGGATCAGCCCCAGCATTTT
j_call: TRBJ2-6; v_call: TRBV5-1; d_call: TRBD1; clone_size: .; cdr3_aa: CASSRMRPGQSSGANVLTF; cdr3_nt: TGCGCCAGCAGCCGAATGCGCCCGGGACAGAGCTCTGGGGCCAACGTCCTGACTTTC
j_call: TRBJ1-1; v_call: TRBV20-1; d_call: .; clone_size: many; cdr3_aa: CSAPGPAGAFF; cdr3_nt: TGCAGTGCTCCGGGCCCGGCTGGGGCTTTCTTT
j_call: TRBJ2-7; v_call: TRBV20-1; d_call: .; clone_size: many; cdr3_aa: CSATHTDGSSYEQYF; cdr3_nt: TGCAGTGCTACCCATACGGACGGTTCCTCCTACGAGCAGTACTTC
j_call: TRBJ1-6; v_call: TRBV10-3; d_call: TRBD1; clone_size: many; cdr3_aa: CAISRQGDTNSPLHF; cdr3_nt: TGTGCCATCAGTCGTCAGGGGGATACGAATTCACCCCTCCACTTT